This passage covers 22 T cell receptor beta chains from one sample sequenced in a study of T cells in Graves' hyperthyroidism and ophthalmopathy. Researchers took RNA transcripts and amplified the TCR beta CDR3 regions from them. Primed by the HTBI set, a first-round RT-PCR was run on the TCR CDR3. TCRdb re-derived calls from the multiplex PCR reads in MiXCR, one entry per CDR3 protein. The sample yields under 700,000 distinct CDR3 sequences, approximately 15% seen once. The source material was blood. These receptors all stem from a woman between 18 and 30 years old with Graves' hyperthyroidism.

This clonotype was picked up many times. V and J are TRBV10-1 and TRBJ2-7, with 9 nucleotides matching TRBD1. After removal of 3 bases from V and 4 bases from J, the junction contained 7 bases not matched to a gene. This CDR3 is 15 amino acids long. In germline, CDR1 is WNHNN, CDR2 SYGVQD (reference sequence). CDR3 in DNA: TGCGCCAGCAGTGATTCTGACAGGGGGTTGTACGAGCAGTACTTC. Encoded protein: CASSDSDRGLYEQYF.

The DNA for the CDR3 is TGTGCCAGCAGGTCCACAGGGGGCTCAGGTGAAAAACTGTTTTTT. This codes for CASRSTGGSGEKLFF. The chain couples TRBV12-3 or TRBV12-4 to TRBJ1-4, with TRBD1 matching 9 bases. This CDR3 is built from 15 residues. Trimming removed 6 bases from V and 7 bases from J; junction bases left unmatched: 9.

The chain carries TRBV12-3 or TRBV12-4 and TRBJ1-5; 8 nucleotides line up with TRBD1. The J segment lost 4 bases and the V segment lost 3 bases, leaving 5 bases of the junction unmatched. The CDR3 consists of 15 residues. The CDR3 DNA sequence: TGTGCCAGCAGTTTCCAGGGGGCGCGGAATCAGCCCCAGCATTTT. This codes for CASSFQGARNQPQHF.

This clonotype occurred many times. This CDR3 is CASSGQGSYTF. In DNA form, the CDR3 reads TGTGCCAGCAGCGGACAGGGATCCTACACCTTC. This sequence joins TRBV28 and TRBJ1-2; 8 nucleotides agree with TRBD1. V trimming: 6 bases; J trimming: 10 bases; junction bases outside the gene matches: 4. Germline V lookup: CDR1 MDHEN, CDR2 SYDVKM. There are 11 residues in the CDR3.

This clonotype has only a few counts. The chain combines TRBV4-3 with TRBJ2-5; 7 nucleotides match TRBD1. Per the germline V gene, CDR1 is LGHNA and CDR2 is YSLEER. The CDR3 contains 14 residues. After removal of 8 bases from V and 4 bases from J, the junction contained 10 bases not matched to a gene. The CDR3 here is CASSGQGDLETQYF. The CDR3 DNA sequence: TGCGCCAGCTCGGGGCAGGGGGATTTAGAGACCCAGTACTTC.

This clonotype turned up a few times. The chain employs TRBV20-1 and TRBJ2-5; unclear D gene. Germline CDR1 is DFQATT and CDR2 is SNEGSKA (reference sequence). The CDR3 sequence is 10 residues long. V lost 4 bases to trimming and J lost 4 bases, with 4 bases between them. CDR3 sequence (DNA): TGCAGTGCTATAGGAGAGACCCAGTACTTC. It codes for CSAIGETQYF.

The rearrangement links TRBV4-3 to TRBJ1-5; 8 nucleotides agree with TRBD1. With 3 bases clipped from V and 7 bases from J, the junction kept 5 bases outside the gene matches. Germline values: CDR1 LGHNA, CDR2 YSLEER. CDR3 length: 14 residues. CDR3 bases: TGCGCCAGCAGCCACCGGACAGGGATGCAGCCCCAGCATTTT. Its protein is CASSHRTGMQPQHF.

This clonotype was seen once. V gene TRBV7-2 combines with J gene TRBJ1-5, with 8 bases identical to TRBD1. The CDR3 sequence is 16 residues long. Germline CDR1 and CDR2: SGHTA and FQGNSA. V trimming: 2 bases; J trimming: 2 bases; junction bases outside the gene matches: 5. CDR3 nucleotide sequence: TGTGCCAGCAGCTTACAGGGGGCTATTGGCAATCAGCCCCAGCATTTT. Amino acid sequence: CASSLQGAIGNQPQHF.

This clonotype has at least ten counts. The chain is built from TRBV27 and TRBJ2-4; D may be TRBD2 (5 bases). Trimming shortened V by 5 bases and J by 0 bases, and 11 bases separated the two germline ends. From germline, CDR1 is MNHEY and CDR2 SMNVEV (reference sequence). The CDR3 covers 15 residues. In DNA, the CDR3 is TGTGCCAGCAGTCCAAGGACTGGAGCCAAAAACATTCAGTACTTC. Its protein is CASSPRTGAKNIQYF.

This clonotype came up many times. The chain uses TRBV6-2 or TRBV6-3 and TRBJ1-5; no definite D call. This CDR3 is 12 amino acids long. The ends were cut back, 10 bases at V and 2 bases at J, with 9 bases in the middle. Germline loops: CDR1 MNHEY, CDR2 SVGEGT. As DNA, the CDR3 is TGTGCCACCAAGACGGGCAATCAGCCCCAGCATTTT. Its translation is CATKTGNQPQHF.

The rearrangement uses TRBV18 and TRBJ1-6, with TRBD1 matching 8 bases. This CDR3 has 16 residues. The V gene end was trimmed by 6 bases and the J gene end by 5 bases; junction bases not matched to a gene: 9. CDR1 is KGHSH, CDR2 LQKENI, per germline. The CDR3 here is CASSYTGQANNSPLHF. CDR3 nucleotides: TGTGCCAGCTCGTATACGGGACAGGCGAATAATTCACCCCTCCACTTT.

This clonotype was recorded at least ten times. The chain combines TRBV12-3 or TRBV12-4 with TRBJ2-3; 10 bases map to TRBD1. The ends lost 7 bases at V and 0 bases at J; junction bases unmatched: 4. The CDR3 runs 15 residues. CDR3: CASTTDRGSTDTQYF. As DNA, the CDR3 is TGTGCCAGCACTACGGACAGGGGGAGCACAGATACGCAGTATTTT.

This clonotype was seen a few times. The V gene is TRBV25-1, the J gene TRBJ2-7; D is tentatively TRBD1 or TRBD2 (6 bases each). V lost 4 bases to trimming and J lost 2 bases, with 21 bases between them. CDR3 length equals 17 residues. In germline, CDR1 is MGHDK, CDR2 SYGVNS. This CDR3 reads CASSGQRRGFRTYEQYF. CDR3 bases: TGTGCCAGCAGTGGCCAGCGGAGGGGGTTCCGTACCTACGAGCAGTACTTC.

Only a few counts were recorded for this clonotype. The chain employs TRBV25-1 and TRBJ2-3; D is undetermined. Trimming pared 3 bases from V and 6 bases from J, leaving 10 bases between. The germline CDR1 and CDR2 sequences are MGHDK and SYGVNS. CDR3 length: 13 amino acids. CDR3 bases: TGTGCCAGCAGTGAGAAGACTTTTGATACGCAGTATTTT. The encoded protein is CASSEKTFDTQYF.

This chain uses TRBV4-3 with TRBJ2-7, with D possibly matching TRBD2 (6 bases). Germline V gene sequence: CDR1 LGHNA, CDR2 YSLEER. V was cut by 0 bases and J by 3 bases, with 12 bases left in between. The CDR3 contains 15 residues. CDR3 in amino acids: CASSQDPAGIYEQYF. CDR3 nucleotide sequence: TGCGCCAGCAGCCAAGATCCGGCGGGGATCTACGAGCAGTACTTC.

The rearrangement uses TRBV10-3 and TRBJ1-4; D might be TRBD1 (6 bases). V lost 11 bases, J lost 0 bases, and 19 bases lay in between. The CDR3 is 16 amino acids. CDR1 is ENHRY, CDR2 SYGVKD, per germline. CDR3 sequence reads: CAASWDEGATNEKLFF. The CDR3 DNA reads TGTGCCGCATCATGGGATGAGGGGGCAACTAATGAAAAACTGTTTTTT.

The sample holds many counts of this clonotype. The chain uses TRBV29-1 and TRBJ2-1; D possibly corresponds to TRBD2 (6 bases). This CDR3 is built from 13 residues. V dropped 3 bases and J dropped 1 base, with 7 bases sitting between them. The germline V gene has CDR1 SQVTM and CDR2 ANQGSEA. Written as DNA, the CDR3 is TGCAGCGTTGAGGGGGGATCCTACAATGAGCAGTTCTTC. It codes for CSVEGGSYNEQFF.

This clonotype has just a few counts. V usage is TRBV5-1 and J usage is TRBJ1-4, with 8 positions matching TRBD1. V shed 0 bases, J shed 8 bases, and the junction held 12 bases outside the gene matches. Per germline, CDR1 SGHRS and CDR2 YFSETQ. The CDR3 is made up of 17 amino acids. The CDR3 sequence is CASSLALGDRGGEKLFF. CDR3 coding DNA: TGCGCCAGCAGCTTGGCCTTAGGTGACAGGGGAGGAGAAAAACTGTTTTTT. Filled out from reference TRBV5-1 and TRBJ1-4, the complete variable domain reads KAGVTQTPRYLIKTRGQQVTLSCSPISGHRSVSWYQQTPGQGLQFLFEYFSETQRNKGNFPGRFSGRQFSNSRSEMNVSTLELGDSALYLCASSLALGDRGGEKLFFGSGTQLSVL.

In this sample, this clonotype turned up many times. The CDR3 DNA follows: TGCGCCAGCAGCTTGGAGGGGTTCGATGAGCAGTTCTTC. Amino acids: CASSLEGFDEQFF. The chain uses TRBV5-1 and TRBJ2-1, with a weak D call TRBD1 (5 bases). V lost 0 bases and J lost 8, with 9 bases in between. Per germline, CDR1 SGHRS and CDR2 YFSETQ. CDR3 length equals 13 residues.

This clonotype showed up just a few times. This rearrangement joins TRBV12-3 or TRBV12-4 to TRBJ1-1; a weak D match, TRBD1 (5 bases). This CDR3 region has 14 residues. Trimming removed 6 bases from V and 1 base from J, with 12 bases in between. CDR3 residues: CASREGFGNTEAFF. CDR3 nucleotides: TGTGCCAGCAGAGAGGGGTTTGGGAACACTGAAGCTTTCTTT.

This clonotype occurred many times. V usage is TRBV15 and J usage is TRBJ1-1, with 9 bases that match TRBD1. The CDR3 loop spans 18 amino acids. Trimming cost V 1 base and J 0 bases; bases outside gene matches: 9. CDR1 is LNHNV, CDR2 YYDKDF, per germline (reference sequence). The CDR3 reads CATSRGDRAEGVNTEAFF. The CDR3 coding sequence is TGTGCCACCAGCAGAGGGGACAGGGCGGAGGGGGTGAACACTGAAGCTTTCTTT.

This clonotype showed up just a few times. This sequence joins TRBV20-1 and TRBJ2-3; 8 nucleotides agree with TRBD1. The junction had 5 bases not matched to a gene; V was cut back by 0 bases and J by 0 bases. The CDR3 runs to 16 residues. Germline V CDR1 and CDR2: DFQATT, SNEGSKA (reference sequence). The CDR3 DNA reads TGCAGTGCTAGAGATCCGCCAGGGGGCAGCACAGATACGCAGTATTTT. Translated: CSARDPPGGSTDTQYF.